This TCR beta chain originates from a study of blood T cells in healthy people across ages. This clonotype has more than one count but fewer than ten. CDR1 and CDR2 from the germline V gene are LGHNT and FRNRAP. V trimming: 5 bases; J trimming: 6 bases; junction bases outside the gene matches: 9. This CDR3 is built from 15 residues. It was with a sample-barcoded 5' primer and a J-beta primer mix that a second PCR of roughly 7 to 12 cycles was run. A single record per CDR3 protein comes from TCRdb applying MiXCR to the 5' RACE reads. The sample gives about 780,000 distinct CDR3 sequences, about a quarter of which show up once; 3% is in the top ten. These data also featured in a second study, about T cells of mothers and their children. That source adds: The study found slightly higher but non-significant overlap in related versus unrelated mother-child pairs.

Specimen: blood. The J gene is TRBJ2-2, the V gene TRBV12-5, with TRBD1 matching 7 bases. The origin of this receptor is a boy aged 5 to 17 in good health. For the CDR3, the DNA is TGTGCTAGTGGTCCGGGACAGTTCACAGCCGGGGAGCTGTTTTTT. Its translation is CASGPGQFTAGELFF.